Given below is one TCR beta chain in context. Its target is not known. The entry originates in a study of cytomegalovirus exposure and HLA in healthy donors. The V end lost 0 bases, the J end lost 8 bases, and 10 bases lay between the germline ends. The CDR3 covers 14 residues. Germline assignment: CDR1 LGHNA and CDR2 YSLEER. PCR used 60 Vbeta primers and 13 Jbeta primers. Some clones are missing from TCRdb's copy, which holds only in-frame ones; the method was immunoSEQ multiplex PCR. The table includes about 140,000 clones, approximately 71% detected once. Study-wide findings and caveats: In an earlier analysis, in roughly 580 donors, most V segments appeared productive either ~90% or ~30% of the time. Presence/absence results assume similar sequencing depth per donor, which may not hold. Relative to equally common others, HLA-associated TCR beta chains showed greater clonal expansion in a later analysis.

The specimen sequenced was PBMCs. The V gene is TRBV4-3, the J gene TRBJ2-2; D perhaps matches TRBD1 (5 bases). The sequence was obtained from a woman between 50 and 59 years old in good health and CMV-seronegative. The CDR3 nucleotides read TGCGCCAGCAGCCAAGATATAAGGGGTGGGGAGCTGTTTTTT. As protein: CASSQDIRGGELFF.